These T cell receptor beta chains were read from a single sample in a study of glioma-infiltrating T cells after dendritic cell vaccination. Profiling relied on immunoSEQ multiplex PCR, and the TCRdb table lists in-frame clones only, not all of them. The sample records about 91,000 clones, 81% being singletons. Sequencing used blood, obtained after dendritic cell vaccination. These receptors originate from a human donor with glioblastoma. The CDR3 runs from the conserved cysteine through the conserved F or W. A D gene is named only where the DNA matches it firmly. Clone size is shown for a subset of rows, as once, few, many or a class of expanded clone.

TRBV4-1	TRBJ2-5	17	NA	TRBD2	TGCGCCAGCAGCCAAGAAAAACTAGCGGGGGGTGGAGAGACCCAGTACTTC	CASSQEKLAGGGETQYF
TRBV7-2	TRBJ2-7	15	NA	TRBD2	TGTGCCAGCAGCTTGAATAGCGGGGGGGCCTACGAGCAGTACTTC	CASSLNSGGAYEQYF
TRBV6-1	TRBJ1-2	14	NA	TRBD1	TGTGCCAGCAGGCTGAACAGGGGCGACTATGGCTACACCTTC	CASRLNRGDYGYTF
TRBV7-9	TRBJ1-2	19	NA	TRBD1	TGTGCCAGCAACCCAAGTTACCTATCGGGACAGGGGACGATCGGTGGCTACACCTTC	CASNPSYLSGQGTIGGYTF
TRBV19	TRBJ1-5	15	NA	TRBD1	TGTGCCAGTAGTATCACGGGACAGGGGGCTCAGCCCCAGCATTTT	CASSITGQGAQPQHF
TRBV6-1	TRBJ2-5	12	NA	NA	TGTGCCAGCAGCGAAAGGGAGGAGACCCAGTACTTC	CASSEREETQYF
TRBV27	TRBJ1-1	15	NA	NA	TGTGCCAGCAGTTTATCCACACGAATGAACACTGAAGCTTTCTTT	CASSLSTRMNTEAFF
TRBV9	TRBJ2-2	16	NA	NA	TGTGCCAGCAGCGTATTGTCGGGGGGCCCCACCGGGGAGCTGTTTTTT	CASSVLSGGPTGELFF
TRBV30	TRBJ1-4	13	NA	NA	TGTGCCTGGACCCAAGGGGGAGAGGAAAAACTGTTTTTT	CAWTQGGEEKLFF
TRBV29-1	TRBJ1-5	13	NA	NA	TGCAGCGTTCGACTAGATAGCAATCAGCCCCAGCATTTT	CSVRLDSNQPQHF
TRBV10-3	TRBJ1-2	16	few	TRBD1	TGTGCCATCAGTGGGCGGGACAGGGCGTCGTCCTATGGCTACACCTTC	CAISGRDRASSYGYTF
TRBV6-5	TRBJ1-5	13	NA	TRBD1	TGTGCCGGGGGGGGACAGGGCAATCAGCCCCAGCATTTT	CAGGGQGNQPQHF
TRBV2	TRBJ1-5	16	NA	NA	TGTGCCAGCAACCTACAGGGAATCAGCGGCAATCAGCCCCAGCATTTT	CASNLQGISGNQPQHF
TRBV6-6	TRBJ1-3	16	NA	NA	TGTGCCAGCAGTTACTCATCGAGGATTTCTGGAAACACCATATATTTT	CASSYSSRISGNTIYF
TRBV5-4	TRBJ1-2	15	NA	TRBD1	TGTGCCAGCAGCTTGGCCCCTGACAGGGTGGATGGCTACACCTTC	CASSLAPDRVDGYTF
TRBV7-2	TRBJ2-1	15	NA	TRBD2	TGTGCCAGCAGCCCAACCGGGACTAGCCAGAATGAGCAGTTCTTC	CASSPTGTSQNEQFF
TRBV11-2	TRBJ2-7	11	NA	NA	TGTGCCAGCTCCCCCGCCTACGAGCAGTACTTC	CASSPAYEQYF
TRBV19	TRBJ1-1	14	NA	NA	TGTGCCAGTAGTACGGACCCGGGATCTGGGAGTGCTTTCTTT	CASSTDPGSGSAFF
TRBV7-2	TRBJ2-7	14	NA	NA	TGTGCCAGCACCCCGGGCCGGCTAGCGCGCGAGCAGTACTTC	CASTPGRLAREQYF
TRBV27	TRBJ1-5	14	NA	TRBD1	TGTGCCAGCAGTTTCAAGGGGGCAGATCAGCCCCAGCATTTT	CASSFKGADQPQHF
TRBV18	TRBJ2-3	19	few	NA	TGTGCCAGCTCACCATATGCGTCCGGACAGCAACAGCTCACAGATACGCAGTATTTT	CASSPYASGQQQLTDTQYF
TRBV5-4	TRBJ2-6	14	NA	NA	TGTGCCAGCAGCCGGGACTCTGGGGCCAACGTCCTGACTTTC	CASSRDSGANVLTF